The clone carrying this T cell receptor beta chain was observed a single time. Its antigen is unknown. These data are taken from a study of PD-1 blockade in classical Hodgkin lymphoma. Study details: Intravenous nivolumab at 3 mg/kg was given to patients every 2 weeks. Whole-study results and caveats: Reports described newly diagnosed patients as having lower baseline TCR diversity than healthy donors. Diversity in CD4+ TCRs, unlike that measured in CD8+ TCRs, had risen significantly by C4D1. Baseline diversity resembling that of newly diagnosed patients was seen in complete responders.

Autologous stem cell transplantation was followed by relapse in every patient, and brentuximab vedotin exposure varied. This CDR3 is built from 16 residues. CDR1 and CDR2 (germline): LGHNA, YNFKEQ. With V trimmed by 1 base and J by 3 bases, 8 bases remained unmatched. TCRdb keeps only in-frame clones here, not all; method: immunoSEQ multiplex PCR. The sample lists approximately 27,000 clones; around 84% were seen once. Sequenced here: peripheral blood mononuclear cells (PBMCs), sampled at baseline. The rearrangement uses TRBV4-2 and TRBJ2-5, with 7 bases aligning to TRBD2. The receptor was derived from a human donor with classical Hodgkin lymphoma. The CDR3 bases are TGTGCCAGCAGCCAAGGGGACTCCGGGGGGAAAGAGACCCAGTACTTC. Its protein product is CASSQGDSGGKETQYF.